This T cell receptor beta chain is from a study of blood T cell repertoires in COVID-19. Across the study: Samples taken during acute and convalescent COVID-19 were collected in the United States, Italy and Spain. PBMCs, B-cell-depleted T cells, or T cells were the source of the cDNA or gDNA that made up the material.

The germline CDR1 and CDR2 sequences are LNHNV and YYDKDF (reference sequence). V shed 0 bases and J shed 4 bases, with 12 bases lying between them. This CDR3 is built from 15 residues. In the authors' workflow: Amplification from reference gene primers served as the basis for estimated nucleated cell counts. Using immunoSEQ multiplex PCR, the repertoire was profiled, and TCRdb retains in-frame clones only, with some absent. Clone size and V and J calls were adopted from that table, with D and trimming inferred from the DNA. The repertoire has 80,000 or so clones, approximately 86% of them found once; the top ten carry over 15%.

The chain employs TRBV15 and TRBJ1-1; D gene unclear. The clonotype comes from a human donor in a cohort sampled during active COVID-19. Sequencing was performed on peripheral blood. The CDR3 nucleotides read TGTGCCACCAGCAGAGATCCCGGAGTGAGCACTGAAGCTTTCTTT. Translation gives CATSRDPGVSTEAFF.